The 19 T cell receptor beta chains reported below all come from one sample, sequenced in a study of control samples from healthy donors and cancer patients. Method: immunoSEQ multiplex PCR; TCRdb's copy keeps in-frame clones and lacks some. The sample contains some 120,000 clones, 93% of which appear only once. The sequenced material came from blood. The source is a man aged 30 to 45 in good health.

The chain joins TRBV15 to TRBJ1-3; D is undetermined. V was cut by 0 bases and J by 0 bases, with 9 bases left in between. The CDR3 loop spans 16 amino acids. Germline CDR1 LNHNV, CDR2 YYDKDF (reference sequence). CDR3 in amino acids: CATSRDKSLSGNTIYF. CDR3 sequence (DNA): TGTGCCACCAGCAGAGATAAATCCCTCTCTGGAAACACCATATATTTT.

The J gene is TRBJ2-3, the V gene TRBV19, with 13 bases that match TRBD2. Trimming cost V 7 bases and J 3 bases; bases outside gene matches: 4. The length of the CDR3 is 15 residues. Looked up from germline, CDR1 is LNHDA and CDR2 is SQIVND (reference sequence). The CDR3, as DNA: TGTGCCAGTACGACTAGCGGGGGGCCTACAGATACGCAGTATTTT. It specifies CASTTSGGPTDTQYF.

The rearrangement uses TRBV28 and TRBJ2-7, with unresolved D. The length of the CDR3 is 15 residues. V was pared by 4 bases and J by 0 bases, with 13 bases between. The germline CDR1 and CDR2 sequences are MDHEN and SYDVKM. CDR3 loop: CASSSEPPASYEQYF. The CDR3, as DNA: TGTGCCAGCAGTTCAGAACCCCCGGCCTCCTACGAGCAGTACTTC.

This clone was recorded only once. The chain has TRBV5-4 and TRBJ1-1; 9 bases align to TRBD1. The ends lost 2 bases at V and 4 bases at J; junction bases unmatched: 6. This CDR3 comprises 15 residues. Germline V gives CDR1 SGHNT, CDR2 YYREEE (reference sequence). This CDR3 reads CASSFRDRVITEAFF. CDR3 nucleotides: TGTGCCAGCAGCTTTAGGGACAGGGTGATCACTGAAGCTTTCTTT.

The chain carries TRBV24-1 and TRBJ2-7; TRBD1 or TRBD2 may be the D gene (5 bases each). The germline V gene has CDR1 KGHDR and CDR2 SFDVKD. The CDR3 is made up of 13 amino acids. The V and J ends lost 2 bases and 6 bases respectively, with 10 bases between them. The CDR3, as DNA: TGTGCCACCAGTGATTCTAATGGGGGCGAGCAGTACTTC. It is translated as CATSDSNGGEQYF.

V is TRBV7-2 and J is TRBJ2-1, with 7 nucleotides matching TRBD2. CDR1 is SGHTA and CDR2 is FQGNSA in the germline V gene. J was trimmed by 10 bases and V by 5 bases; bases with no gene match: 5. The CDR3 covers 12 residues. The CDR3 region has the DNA TGTGCCAGCAGCCTGACTAGCTTCGAGCAGTTCTTC. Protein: CASSLTSFEQFF.

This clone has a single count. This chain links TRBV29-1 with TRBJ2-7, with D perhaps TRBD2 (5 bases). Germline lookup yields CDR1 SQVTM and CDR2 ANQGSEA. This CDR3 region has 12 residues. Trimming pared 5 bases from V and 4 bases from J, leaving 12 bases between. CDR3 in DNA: TGCAGCGTTCGGACTTCGGGGTACGAGCAGTACTTC. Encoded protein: CSVRTSGYEQYF.

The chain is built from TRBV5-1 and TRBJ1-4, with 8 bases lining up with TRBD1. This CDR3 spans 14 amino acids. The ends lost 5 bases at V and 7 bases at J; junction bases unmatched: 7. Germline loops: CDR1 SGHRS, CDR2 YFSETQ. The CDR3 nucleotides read TGCGCCAGCAGGACAGGGGATCGATTTGAAAAACTGTTTTTT. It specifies CASRTGDRFEKLFF.

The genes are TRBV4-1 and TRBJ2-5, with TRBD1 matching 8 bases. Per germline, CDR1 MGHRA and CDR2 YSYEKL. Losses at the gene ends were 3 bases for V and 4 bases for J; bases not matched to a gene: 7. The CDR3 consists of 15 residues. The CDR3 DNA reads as TGCGCCAGCAGCCAGACAAAGACAGGGGTAGAGACCCAGTACTTC. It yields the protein CASSQTKTGVETQYF.

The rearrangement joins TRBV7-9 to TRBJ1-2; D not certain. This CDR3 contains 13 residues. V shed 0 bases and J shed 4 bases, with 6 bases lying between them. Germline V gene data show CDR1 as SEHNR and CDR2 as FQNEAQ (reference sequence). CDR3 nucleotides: TGTGCCAGCAGCTTAGCGGCAGGCTATGGCTACACCTTC. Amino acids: CASSLAAGYGYTF.

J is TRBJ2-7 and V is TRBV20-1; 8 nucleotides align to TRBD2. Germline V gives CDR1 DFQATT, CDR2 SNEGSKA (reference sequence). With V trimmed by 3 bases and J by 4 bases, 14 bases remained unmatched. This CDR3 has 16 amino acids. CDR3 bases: TGCAGTGCTAGTGCGGGACTAGAGATCTCTGGATACGAGCAGTACTTC. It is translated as CSASAGLEISGYEQYF.

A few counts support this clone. CDR3 in amino acids: CASSRGEDTQYF. The CDR3, as DNA: TGTGCCAGCAGCCGTGGCGAGGATACGCAGTATTTT. The chain couples TRBV11-2 to TRBJ2-3; D remains ambiguous. The germline V and J ends were trimmed by 5 bases and 6 bases, with 9 bases remaining between them. Germline assignment: CDR1 SGHAT and CDR2 FQNNGV. The CDR3 spans 12 residues.

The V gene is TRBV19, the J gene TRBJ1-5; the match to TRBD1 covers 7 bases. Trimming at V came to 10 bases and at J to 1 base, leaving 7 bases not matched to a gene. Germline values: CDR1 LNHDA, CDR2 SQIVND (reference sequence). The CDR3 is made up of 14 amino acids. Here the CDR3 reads CATTHRGSNQPQHF. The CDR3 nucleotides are TGTGCCACGACCCACAGGGGCAGCAATCAGCCCCAGCATTTT.

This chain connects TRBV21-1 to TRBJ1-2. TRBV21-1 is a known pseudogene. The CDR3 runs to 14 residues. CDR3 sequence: CASSKKGDFYGYTF. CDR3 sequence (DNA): TGTGCCAGCAGCAAAAAGGGAGACTTCTATGGCTACACCTTC.

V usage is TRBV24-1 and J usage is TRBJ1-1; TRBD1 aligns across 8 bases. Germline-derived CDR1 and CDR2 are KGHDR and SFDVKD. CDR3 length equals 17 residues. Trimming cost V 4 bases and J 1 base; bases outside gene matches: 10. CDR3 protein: CATSDGGAGQANTEAFF. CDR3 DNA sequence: TGTGCCACCAGTGACGGGGGGGCGGGACAGGCGAACACTGAAGCTTTCTTT.

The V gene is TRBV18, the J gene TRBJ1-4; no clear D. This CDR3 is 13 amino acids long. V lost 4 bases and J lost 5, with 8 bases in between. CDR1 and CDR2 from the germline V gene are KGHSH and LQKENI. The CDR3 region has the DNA TGTGCCAGCTCACGGGCAGTGAATGAAAAACTGTTTTTT. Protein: CASSRAVNEKLFF.

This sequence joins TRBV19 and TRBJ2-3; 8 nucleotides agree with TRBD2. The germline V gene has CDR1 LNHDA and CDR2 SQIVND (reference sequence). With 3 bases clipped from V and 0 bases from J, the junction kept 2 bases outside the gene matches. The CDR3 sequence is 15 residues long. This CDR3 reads CASSIGGVSTDTQYF. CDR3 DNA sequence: TGTGCCAGTAGTATCGGGGGGGTTAGCACAGATACGCAGTATTTT.

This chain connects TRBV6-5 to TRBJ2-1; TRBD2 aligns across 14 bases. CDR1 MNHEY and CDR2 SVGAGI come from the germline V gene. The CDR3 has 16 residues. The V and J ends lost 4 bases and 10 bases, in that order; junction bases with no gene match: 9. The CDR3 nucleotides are TGTGCCAGCAGTTCAAGACTAGCGGGGGGGAGCCTGGAGCAGTTCTTC. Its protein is CASSSRLAGGSLEQFF.

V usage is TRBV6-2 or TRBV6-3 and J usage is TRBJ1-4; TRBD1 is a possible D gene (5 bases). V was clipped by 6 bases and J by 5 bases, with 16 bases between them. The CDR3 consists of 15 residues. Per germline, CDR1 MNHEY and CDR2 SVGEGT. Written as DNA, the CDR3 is TGTGCCAGCAGCGGACGGGGACCGCGAAATGAAAAACTGTTTTTT. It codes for CASSGRGPRNEKLFF.